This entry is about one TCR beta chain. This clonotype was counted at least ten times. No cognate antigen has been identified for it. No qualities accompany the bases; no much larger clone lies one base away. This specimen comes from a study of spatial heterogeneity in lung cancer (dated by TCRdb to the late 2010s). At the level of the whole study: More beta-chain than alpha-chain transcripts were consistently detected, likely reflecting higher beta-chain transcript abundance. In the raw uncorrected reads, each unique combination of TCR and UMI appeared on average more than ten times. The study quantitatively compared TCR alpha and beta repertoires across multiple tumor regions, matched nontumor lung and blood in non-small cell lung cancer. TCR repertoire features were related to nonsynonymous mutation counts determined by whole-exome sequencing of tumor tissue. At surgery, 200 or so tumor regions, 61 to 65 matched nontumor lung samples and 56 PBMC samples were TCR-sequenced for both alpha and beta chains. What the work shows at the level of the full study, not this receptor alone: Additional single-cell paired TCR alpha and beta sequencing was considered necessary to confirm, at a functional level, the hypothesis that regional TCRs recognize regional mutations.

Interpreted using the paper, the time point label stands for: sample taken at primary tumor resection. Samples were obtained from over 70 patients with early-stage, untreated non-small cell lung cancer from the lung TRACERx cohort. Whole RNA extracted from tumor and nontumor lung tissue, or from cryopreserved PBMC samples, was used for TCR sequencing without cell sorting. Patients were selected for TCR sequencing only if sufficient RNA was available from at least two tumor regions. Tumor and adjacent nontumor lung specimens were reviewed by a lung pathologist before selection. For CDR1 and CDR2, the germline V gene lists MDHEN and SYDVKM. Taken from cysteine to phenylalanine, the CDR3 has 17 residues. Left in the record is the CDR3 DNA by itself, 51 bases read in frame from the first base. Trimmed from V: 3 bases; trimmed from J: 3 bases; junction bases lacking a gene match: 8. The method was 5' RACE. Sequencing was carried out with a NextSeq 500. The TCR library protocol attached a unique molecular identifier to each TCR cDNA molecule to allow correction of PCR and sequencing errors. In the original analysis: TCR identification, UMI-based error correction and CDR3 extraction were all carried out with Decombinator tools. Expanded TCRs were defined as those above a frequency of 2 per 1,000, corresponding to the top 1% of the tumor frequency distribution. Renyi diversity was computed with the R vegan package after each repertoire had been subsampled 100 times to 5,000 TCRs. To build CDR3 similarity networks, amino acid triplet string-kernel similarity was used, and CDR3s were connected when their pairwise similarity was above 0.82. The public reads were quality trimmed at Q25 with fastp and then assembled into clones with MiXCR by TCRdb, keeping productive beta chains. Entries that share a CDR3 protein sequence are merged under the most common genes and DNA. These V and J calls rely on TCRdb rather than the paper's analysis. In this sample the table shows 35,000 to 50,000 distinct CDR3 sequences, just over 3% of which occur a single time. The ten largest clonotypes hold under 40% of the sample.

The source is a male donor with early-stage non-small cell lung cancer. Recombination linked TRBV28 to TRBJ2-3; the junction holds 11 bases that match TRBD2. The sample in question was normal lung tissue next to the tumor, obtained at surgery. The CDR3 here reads CASSFMTSGISTDTQYF. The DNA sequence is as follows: TGTGCCAGCAGTTTCATGACTAGCGGGATTTCGACAGATACGCAGTATTTT.